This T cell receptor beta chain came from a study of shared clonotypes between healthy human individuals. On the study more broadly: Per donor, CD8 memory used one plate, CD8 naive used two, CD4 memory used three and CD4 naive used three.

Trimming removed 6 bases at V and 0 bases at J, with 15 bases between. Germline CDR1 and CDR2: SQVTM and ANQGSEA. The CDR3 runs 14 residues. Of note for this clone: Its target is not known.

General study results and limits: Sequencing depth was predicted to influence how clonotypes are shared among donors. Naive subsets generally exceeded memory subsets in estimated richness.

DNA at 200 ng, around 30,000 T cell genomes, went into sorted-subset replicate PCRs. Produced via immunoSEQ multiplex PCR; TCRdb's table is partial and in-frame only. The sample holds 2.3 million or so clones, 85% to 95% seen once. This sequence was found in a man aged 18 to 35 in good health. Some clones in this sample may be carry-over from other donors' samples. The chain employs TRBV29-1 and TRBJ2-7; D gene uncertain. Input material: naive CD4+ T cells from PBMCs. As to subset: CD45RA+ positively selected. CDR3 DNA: TGCAGCGTCAGCCCGAACAGAGACTCCTACGAGCAGTACTTC. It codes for CSVSPNRDSYEQYF.